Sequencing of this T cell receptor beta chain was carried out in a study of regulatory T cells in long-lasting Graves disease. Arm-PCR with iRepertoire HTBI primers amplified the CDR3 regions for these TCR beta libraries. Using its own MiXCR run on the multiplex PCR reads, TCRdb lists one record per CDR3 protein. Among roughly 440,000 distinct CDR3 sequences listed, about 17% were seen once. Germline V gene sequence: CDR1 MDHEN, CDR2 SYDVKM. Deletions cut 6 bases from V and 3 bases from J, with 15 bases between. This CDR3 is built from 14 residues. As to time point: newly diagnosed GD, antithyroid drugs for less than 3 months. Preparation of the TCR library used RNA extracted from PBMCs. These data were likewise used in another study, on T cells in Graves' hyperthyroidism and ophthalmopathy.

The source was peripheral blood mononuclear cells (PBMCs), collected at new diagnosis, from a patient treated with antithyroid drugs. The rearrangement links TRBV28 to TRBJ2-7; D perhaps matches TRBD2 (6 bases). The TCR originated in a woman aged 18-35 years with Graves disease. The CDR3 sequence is CASRFEGLIYEQYF. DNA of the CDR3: TGTGCCAGCAGGTTTGAGGGACTGATCTACGAGCAGTACTTC.